The clone carrying this TCR beta chain came up many times. Antigen: not known. Sample-barcoded 5' priming and a J-beta primer mix drove a second PCR of roughly 7 to 11 cycles. One entry per CDR3 protein results from TCRdb running MiXCR on the 5' RACE reads. The sample holds some 1.4 million distinct CDR3 sequences, roughly 40% seen once. This sample was taken from a study of blood T cells in healthy people across ages. The study's findings and limits: In long-lived donors, naive CD4+ cell counts and diversity exceeded those of aged donors.

Per germline, CDR1 SGHTA and CDR2 FQGNSA. V lost 3 bases and J lost 2, with 10 bases in between. The CDR3 totals 14 residues. The chain combines TRBV7-2 with TRBJ1-2; D may be TRBD1 (6 bases). Input material: blood. The receptor's source is a woman aged 18-30 years in good health. CDR3 region: CASSFLDSNYGYTF. CDR3 coding DNA: TGTGCCAGCAGCTTCTTGGACAGCAACTATGGCTACACCTTC.